This T cell receptor beta chain is from a study of T cells after posttransplantation cyclophosphamide. Sequencing was performed with immunoSEQ multiplex PCR; in TCRdb, only in-frame clones are kept and a portion is missing. Among approximately 21,000 clones listed, roughly 85% were seen once. Control samples came 1 year after myeloablative marrow transplants with methotrexate plus calcineurin inhibitor. The CDR3 contains 13 residues. The germline V gene has CDR1 MDHEN and CDR2 SYDVKM. Trimming left V 6 bases short and J 1 base short, with 10 bases between. The source of this sequence is a female patient under 45 who received an allogeneic stem cell transplant from an unrelated donor, was CMV-positive, and had acute and chronic GVHD. A share of the T cells may be of graft donor origin. This chain joins TRBV28 and TRBJ2-7; TRBD1 is a possible D gene (6 bases). The sequencing here drew on PBMCs, taken about 400 days after allogeneic stem cell transplant with calcineurin inhibitor and methotrexate. The CDR3 nucleotides read TGTGCCAGCAGAAGGACAGTTTCCTACGAGCAGTACTTC. Its translation is CASRRTVSYEQYF.